This TCR beta chain was captured in a study of breast tumors, draining lymph nodes, adjacent tissues. Breast cancer patients provided tissue from their axillary draining lymph nodes. MiXCR, applied by TCRdb to the multiplex PCR reads, yields one record per CDR3 protein. Among 200,000 or so distinct CDR3 sequences listed, roughly 29% were seen once. This clonotype came up many times. Its antigen is unknown. Findings and limits, study-wide: Most tumor T cells seemingly derive from lymph node, then expand in tumor. Luminal-like breast cancer showed significantly greater tumor-nontumor repertoire similarity than basal-like breast cancer did.

Germline V lookup: CDR1 LNHDA, CDR2 SQIVND (reference sequence). The CDR3 covers 11 residues. Deletions cut 6 bases from V and 7 bases from J, with 8 bases between. The TCR originated in a female donor with breast cancer. Some clones in this sample may be carry-over from other donors' samples. Sequencing was done on a sample of axillary lymph node tissue. The chain is built from TRBV19 and TRBJ2-3, with D possibly TRBD2 on 6 matching bases. CDR3 in amino acids: CASSRENTQYF. CDR3 bases: TGTGCCAGTAGCCGGGAGAATACGCAGTATTTT. The full variable domain, with the rest looked up from reference TRBV19 and TRBJ2-3, is DGGITQSPKYLFRKEGQNVTLSCEQNLNHDAMYWYRQDPGQGLRLIYYSQIVNDFQKGDIAEGYSVSREKKESFPLTVTSAQKNPTAFYLCASSRENTQYFGPGTRLTVL.